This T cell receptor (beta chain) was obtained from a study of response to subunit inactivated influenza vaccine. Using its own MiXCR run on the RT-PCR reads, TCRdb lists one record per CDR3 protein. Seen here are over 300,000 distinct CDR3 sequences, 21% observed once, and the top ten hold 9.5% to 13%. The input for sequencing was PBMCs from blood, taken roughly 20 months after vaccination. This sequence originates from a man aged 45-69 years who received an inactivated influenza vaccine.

The CDR3 DNA reads TGTGCCAGCAGCCCCCCGGGACACGCGTATCCACCCCTCCACTTT. Protein: CASSPPGHAYPPLHF. J is TRBJ1-6 and V is TRBV7-9; perhaps TRBD1 as D (6 bases). This CDR3 is built from 15 residues. Deletions cut 5 bases from V and 11 bases from J, with 19 bases between. The germline V gene encodes CDR1 SEHNR and CDR2 FQNEAQ (reference sequence).